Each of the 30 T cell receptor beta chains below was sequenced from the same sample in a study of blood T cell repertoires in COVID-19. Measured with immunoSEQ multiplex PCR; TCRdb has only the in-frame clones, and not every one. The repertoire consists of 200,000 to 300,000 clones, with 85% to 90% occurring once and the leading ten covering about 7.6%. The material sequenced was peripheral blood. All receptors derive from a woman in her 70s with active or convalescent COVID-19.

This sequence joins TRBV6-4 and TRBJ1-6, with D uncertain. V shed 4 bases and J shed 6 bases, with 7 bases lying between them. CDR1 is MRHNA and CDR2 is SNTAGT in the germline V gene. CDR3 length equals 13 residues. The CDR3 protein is CASSGALNSPLHF. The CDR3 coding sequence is TGTGCCAGCAGTGGGGCCCTTAATTCACCCCTCCACTTT.

For the CDR3, the DNA is TGTGCCAGCAGCCAAAACAGGTTCCCGAACACCGGGGAGCTGTTTTTT. Protein product: CASSQNRFPNTGELFF. This chain links TRBV7-9 with TRBJ2-2; tentatively, D is TRBD1 (5 bases). Looked up from germline, CDR1 is SEHNR and CDR2 is FQNEAQ (reference sequence). The V gene lost 5 bases and the J gene lost 0 bases, with 13 bases spanning the gap. The CDR3 is 16 residues long.

This CDR3 is CASSLSRVNGYTF. For the CDR3, the DNA is TGTGCCAGCAGCTTAAGCCGGGTCAATGGCTACACCTTC. The chain links TRBV9 to TRBJ1-2, with D unresolved. The germline CDR1 and CDR2 sequences are SGDLS and YYNGEE. The germline V and J ends were trimmed by 4 bases and 6 bases, with 13 bases remaining between them. CDR3 length equals 13 residues.

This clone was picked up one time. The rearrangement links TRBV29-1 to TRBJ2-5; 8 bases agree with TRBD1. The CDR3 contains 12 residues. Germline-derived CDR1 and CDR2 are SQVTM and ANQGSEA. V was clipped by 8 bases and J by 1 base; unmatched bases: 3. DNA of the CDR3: TGCAGCTCTACAGGGGGCCAAGAGACCCAGTACTTC. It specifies CSSTGGQETQYF.

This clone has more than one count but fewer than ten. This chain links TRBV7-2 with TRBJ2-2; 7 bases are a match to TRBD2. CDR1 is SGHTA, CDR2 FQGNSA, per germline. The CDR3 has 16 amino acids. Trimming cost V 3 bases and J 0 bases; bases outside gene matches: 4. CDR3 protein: CASSFQAGTNTGELFF. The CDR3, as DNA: TGTGCCAGCAGCTTTCAAGCGGGGACGAACACCGGGGAGCTGTTTTTT.

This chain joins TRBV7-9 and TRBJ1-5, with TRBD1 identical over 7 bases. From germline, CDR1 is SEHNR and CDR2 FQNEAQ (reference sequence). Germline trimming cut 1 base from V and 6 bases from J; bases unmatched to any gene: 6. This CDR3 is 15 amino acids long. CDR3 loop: CASSLGQGSRQPQHF. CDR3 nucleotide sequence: TGTGCCAGCAGCTTAGGACAGGGTTCTCGTCAGCCCCAGCATTTT. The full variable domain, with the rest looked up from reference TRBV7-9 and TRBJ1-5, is DTGVSQNPRHKITKRGQNVTFRCDPISEHNRLYWYRQTLGQGPEFLTYFQNEAQLEKSRLLSDRFSAERPKGSFSTLEIQRTEQGDSAMYLCASSLGQGSRQPQHFGDGTRLSIL.

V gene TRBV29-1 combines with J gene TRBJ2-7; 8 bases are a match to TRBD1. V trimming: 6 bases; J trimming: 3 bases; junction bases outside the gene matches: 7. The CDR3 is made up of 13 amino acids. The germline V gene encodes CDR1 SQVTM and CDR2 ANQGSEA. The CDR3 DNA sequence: TGCAGCGTCCCTAGTACAGGGGGCTACGAGCAGTACTTC. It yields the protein CSVPSTGGYEQYF.

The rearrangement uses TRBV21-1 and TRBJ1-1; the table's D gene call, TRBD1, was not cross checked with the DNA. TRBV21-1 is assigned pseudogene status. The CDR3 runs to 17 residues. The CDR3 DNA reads TGTGCCAGCAGCATCCCAGGGGGCGTCAACAAAGGATCTGAAGCTTTCTTT. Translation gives CASSIPGGVNKGSEAFF.

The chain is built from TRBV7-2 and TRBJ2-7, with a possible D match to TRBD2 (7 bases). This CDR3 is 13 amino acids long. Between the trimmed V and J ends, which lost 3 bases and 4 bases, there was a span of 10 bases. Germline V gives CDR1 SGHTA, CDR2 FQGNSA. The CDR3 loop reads CASSLRGGYEQYF. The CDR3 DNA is TGTGCCAGCAGCTTGAGGGGGGGATACGAGCAGTACTTC.

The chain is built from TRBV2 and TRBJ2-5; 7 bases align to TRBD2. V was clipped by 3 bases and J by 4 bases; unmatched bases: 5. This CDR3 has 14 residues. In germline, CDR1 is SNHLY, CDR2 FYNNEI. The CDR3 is CASSEWGEGETQYF. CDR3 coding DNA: TGTGCCAGCAGTGAGTGGGGGGAGGGAGAGACCCAGTACTTC.

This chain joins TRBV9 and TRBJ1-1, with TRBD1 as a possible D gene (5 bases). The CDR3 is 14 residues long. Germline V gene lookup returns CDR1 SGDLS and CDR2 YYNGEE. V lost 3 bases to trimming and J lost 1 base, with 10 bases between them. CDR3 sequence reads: CASSAYTGNTEAFF. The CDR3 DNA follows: TGTGCCAGCAGCGCCTATACAGGGAACACTGAAGCTTTCTTT.

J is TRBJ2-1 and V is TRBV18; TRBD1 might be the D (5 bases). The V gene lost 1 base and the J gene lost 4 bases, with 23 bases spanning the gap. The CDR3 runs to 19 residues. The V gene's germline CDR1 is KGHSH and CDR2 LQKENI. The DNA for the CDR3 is TGTGCCAGCTCACCACTGTGGGGCTCTGGTTCTGGGGCTTACAATGAGCAGTTCTTC. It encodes CASSPLWGSGSGAYNEQFF.

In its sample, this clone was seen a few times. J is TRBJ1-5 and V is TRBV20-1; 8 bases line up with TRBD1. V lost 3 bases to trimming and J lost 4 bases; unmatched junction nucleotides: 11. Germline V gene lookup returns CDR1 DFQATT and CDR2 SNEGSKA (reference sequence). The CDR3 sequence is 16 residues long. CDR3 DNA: TGCAGTGCTAGTCCGGGAGGACAGGGAAGGAATCAGCCCCAGCATTTT. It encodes CSASPGGQGRNQPQHF.

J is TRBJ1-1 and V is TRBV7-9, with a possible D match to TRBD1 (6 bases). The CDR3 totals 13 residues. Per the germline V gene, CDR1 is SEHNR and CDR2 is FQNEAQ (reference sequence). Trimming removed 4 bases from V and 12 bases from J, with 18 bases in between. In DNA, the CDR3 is TGTGCCAGCAGCTCCCTACGGACAGATGCGTCTTTCTTT. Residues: CASSSLRTDASFF.

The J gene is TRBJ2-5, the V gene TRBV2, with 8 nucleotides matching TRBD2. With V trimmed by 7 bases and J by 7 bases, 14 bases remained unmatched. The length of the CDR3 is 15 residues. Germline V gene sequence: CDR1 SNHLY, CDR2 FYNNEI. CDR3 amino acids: CASKSTAGGGGTQYF. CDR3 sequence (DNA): TGTGCCAGCAAGAGCACTGCGGGGGGCGGGGGGACCCAGTACTTC.

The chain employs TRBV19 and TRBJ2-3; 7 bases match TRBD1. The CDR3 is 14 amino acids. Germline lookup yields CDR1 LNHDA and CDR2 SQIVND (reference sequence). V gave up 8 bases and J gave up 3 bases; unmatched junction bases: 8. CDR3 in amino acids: CASVDREGTDTQYF. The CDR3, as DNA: TGTGCCAGTGTTGACAGGGAAGGTACAGATACGCAGTATTTT.

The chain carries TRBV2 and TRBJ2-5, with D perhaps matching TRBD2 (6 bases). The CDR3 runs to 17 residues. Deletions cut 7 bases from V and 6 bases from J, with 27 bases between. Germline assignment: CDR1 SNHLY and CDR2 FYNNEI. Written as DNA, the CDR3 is TGTGCCAGCATCCCTGGGGTTGGAGCGGGTCCTGTTAAGACCCAGTACTTC. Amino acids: CASIPGVGAGPVKTQYF.

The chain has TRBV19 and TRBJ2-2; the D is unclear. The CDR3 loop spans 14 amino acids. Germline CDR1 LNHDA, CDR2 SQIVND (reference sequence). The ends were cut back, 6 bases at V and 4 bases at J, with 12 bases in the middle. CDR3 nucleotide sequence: TGTGCCAGTAGAATTTTGACGGGCACCGGGGAGCTGTTTTTT. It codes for CASRILTGTGELFF.

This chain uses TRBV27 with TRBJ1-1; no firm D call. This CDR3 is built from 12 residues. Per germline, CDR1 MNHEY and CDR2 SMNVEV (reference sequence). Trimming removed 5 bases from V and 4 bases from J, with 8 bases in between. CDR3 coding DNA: TGTGCCAGCAGTCAGGTGGGCACTGAAGCTTTCTTT. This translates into CASSQVGTEAFF.

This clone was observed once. CDR3 region: CASSLTWAGRTDTQYF. Here the CDR3 DNA reads TGTGCCAGCAGTTTGACATGGGCGGGGCGCACAGATACGCAGTATTTT. V is TRBV27 and J is TRBJ2-3, with a possible D match to TRBD2 (6 bases). V lost 3 bases and J 1 base, leaving 14 bases between the germline ends. This CDR3 spans 16 amino acids. Germline values: CDR1 MNHEY, CDR2 SMNVEV (reference sequence).

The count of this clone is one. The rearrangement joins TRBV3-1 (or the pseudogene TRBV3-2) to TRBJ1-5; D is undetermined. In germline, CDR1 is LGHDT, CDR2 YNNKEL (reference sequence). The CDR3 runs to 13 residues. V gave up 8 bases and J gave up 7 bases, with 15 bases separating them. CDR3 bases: TGTGCCAGCTCTAATGATGTAAGCCAGCCCCAGCATTTT. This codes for CASSNDVSQPQHF.

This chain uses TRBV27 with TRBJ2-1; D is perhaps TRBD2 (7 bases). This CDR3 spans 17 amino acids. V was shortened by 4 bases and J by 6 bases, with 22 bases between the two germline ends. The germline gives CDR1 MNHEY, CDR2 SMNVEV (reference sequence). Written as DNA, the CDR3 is TGTGCCAGCAGTTCAGCCCTGGGGACCCGGGGGGCCAATGAGCAGTTCTTC. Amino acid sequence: CASSSALGTRGANEQFF.

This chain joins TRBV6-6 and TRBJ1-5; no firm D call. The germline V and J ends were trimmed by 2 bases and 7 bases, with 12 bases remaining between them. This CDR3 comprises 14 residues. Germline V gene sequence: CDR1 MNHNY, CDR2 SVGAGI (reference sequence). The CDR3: CASSYRPGIQPQHF. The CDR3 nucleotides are TGTGCCAGCAGTTACCGTCCCGGGATCCAGCCCCAGCATTTT.

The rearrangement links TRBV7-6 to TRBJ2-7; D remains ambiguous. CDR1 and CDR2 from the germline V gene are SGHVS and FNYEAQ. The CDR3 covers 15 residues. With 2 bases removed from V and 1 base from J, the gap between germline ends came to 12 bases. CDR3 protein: CASSLTPEPSYEQYF. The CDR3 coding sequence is TGTGCCAGCAGCTTAACTCCCGAGCCTTCCTACGAGCAGTACTTC.

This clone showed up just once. The CDR3 DNA reads TGTGCCAGCAGCCGCGGACCGCCCGGGGCTGAAGCTTTCTTT. It is translated as CASSRGPPGAEAFF. The J gene is TRBJ1-1, the V gene TRBV6-2 or TRBV6-3; no firm D call. Trimming pared 6 bases from V and 6 bases from J, leaving 17 bases between. Germline loops: CDR1 MNHEY, CDR2 SVGEGT. The CDR3 runs 14 residues.

CDR3 protein: CASSLSGYNEQFF. In DNA form, the CDR3 reads TGTGCCAGCAGCTTAAGCGGTTACAATGAGCAGTTCTTC. The J gene is TRBJ2-1, the V gene TRBV11-3; a possible D gene is TRBD2 (5 bases). This CDR3 is 13 amino acids long. V was trimmed by 2 bases and J by 4 bases, leaving 6 bases between them. Germline loops: CDR1 SGHNT, CDR2 YENEEA. Drawing the rest from reference TRBV11-3 and TRBJ2-1, the complete variable domain is EAGVVQSPRYKIIEKKQPVAFWCNPISGHNTLYWYLQNLGQGPELLIRYENEEAVDDSQLPKDRFSAERLKGVDSTLKIQPAELGDSAVYLCASSLSGYNEQFFGPGTRLTVL.

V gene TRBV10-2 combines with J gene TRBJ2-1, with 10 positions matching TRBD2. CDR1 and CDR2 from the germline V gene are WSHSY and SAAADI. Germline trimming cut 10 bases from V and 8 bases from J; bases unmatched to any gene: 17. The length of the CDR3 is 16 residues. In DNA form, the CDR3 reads TGCGCCACCCTGAGGGACCAGCGGGGGGGTTGGGATGAGCAGTTCTTC. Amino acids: CATLRDQRGGWDEQFF.

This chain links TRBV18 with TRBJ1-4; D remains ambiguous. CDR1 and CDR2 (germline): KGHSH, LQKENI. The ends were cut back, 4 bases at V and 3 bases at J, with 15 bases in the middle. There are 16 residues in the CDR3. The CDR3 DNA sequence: TGTGCCAGCTCACACACCCAGGCTCCCTCTAATGAAAAACTGTTTTTT. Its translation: CASSHTQAPSNEKLFF.

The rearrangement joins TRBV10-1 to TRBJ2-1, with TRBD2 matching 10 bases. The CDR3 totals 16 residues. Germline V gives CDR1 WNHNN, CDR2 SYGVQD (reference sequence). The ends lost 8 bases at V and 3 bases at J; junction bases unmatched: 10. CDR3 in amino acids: CASAPAGTSVYNEQFF. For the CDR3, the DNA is TGCGCCAGCGCACCTGCCGGGACTAGCGTCTACAATGAGCAGTTCTTC.

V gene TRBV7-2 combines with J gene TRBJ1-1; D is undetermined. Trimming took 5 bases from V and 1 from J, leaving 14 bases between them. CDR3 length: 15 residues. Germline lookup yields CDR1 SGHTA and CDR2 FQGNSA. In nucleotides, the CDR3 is TGTGCCAGCAGCCCCCTCCTGGGAGGGAACACTGAAGCTTTCTTT. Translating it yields CASSPLLGGNTEAFF.